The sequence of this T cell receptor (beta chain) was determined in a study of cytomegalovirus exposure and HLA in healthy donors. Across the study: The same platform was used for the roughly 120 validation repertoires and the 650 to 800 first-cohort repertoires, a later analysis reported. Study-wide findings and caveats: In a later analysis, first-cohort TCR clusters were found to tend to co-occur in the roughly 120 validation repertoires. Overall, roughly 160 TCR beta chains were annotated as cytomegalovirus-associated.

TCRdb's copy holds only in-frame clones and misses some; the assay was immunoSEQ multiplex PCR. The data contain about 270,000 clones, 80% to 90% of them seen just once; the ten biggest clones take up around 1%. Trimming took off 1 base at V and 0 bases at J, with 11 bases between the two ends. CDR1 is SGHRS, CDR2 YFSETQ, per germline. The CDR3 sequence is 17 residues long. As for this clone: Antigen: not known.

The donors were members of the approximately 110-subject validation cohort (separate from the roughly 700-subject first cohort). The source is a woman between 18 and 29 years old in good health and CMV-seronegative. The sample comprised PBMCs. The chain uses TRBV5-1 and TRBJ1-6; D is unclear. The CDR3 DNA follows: TGCGCCAGCAGCTTGTCGGAGAAGAGCTCCTATAATTCACCCCTCCACTTT. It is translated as CASSLSEKSSYNSPLHF.